This T cell receptor (beta chain) was retrieved from a study of cytomegalovirus exposure and HLA in healthy donors. At the level of the study: The same platform was used for the 90 to 150 validation repertoires and the roughly 640 first-cohort repertoires, a later analysis reported.

This clone was seen only once. CDR3 size: 16 residues. In germline, CDR1 is SGHRS, CDR2 YFSETQ. Trimming cost V 4 bases and J 7 bases; bases outside gene matches: 14. Generated by immunoSEQ multiplex PCR, the TCRdb table keeps only in-frame clones and is missing some. The sample has 160,000 or so clones; 85% to 90% are singletons. The sequenced material came from PBMCs. This sequence was found in a woman aged 30 to 39 in good health and CMV-seronegative. This chain connects TRBV5-1 to TRBJ1-2; 9 nucleotides agree with TRBD1. CDR3 sequence: CASSPGTGLVSGGYTF. Written as DNA, the CDR3 is TGCGCCAGCAGCCCCGGGACAGGGCTAGTTTCGGGTGGCTACACCTTC.